This TCR beta chain was documented in a study of sequential checkpoint blockade in melanoma. The wider study: TCRbeta immunosequencing was performed on DNA from 75 to 95 pretreatment melanoma tumor samples.

Repertoires were generated with immunoSEQ multiplex PCR, while TCRdb's copy carries only in-frame clones and drops some. The profile shows 900 to 1,400 clones, about 27% of them singletons. Deletions cut 2 bases from V and 4 bases from J, with 7 bases between. The CDR3 consists of 13 residues. Whole-study findings and limits: T-cell fraction and clonality followed PD-L1 and CD8+ counts, not mutational load. Clinical benefit was about 30 times likelier when tumor T-cell fraction and clonality increased.

Regarding this clone: Its antigen is undetermined.

Stated treatment: randomized to nivolumab then ipilimumab (arm A) or the reverse (arm B). The chain couples TRBV23-1 to TRBJ2-3, with D uncertain. TRBV23-1 has ORF status, its function being uncertain. The receptor was derived from a human donor with melanoma. The sample in question was tumor tissue (inferred from file names), obtained from a patient given nivolumab and ipilimumab in sequence. CDR3 amino acids: CASSQQSPDTQYF. The CDR3 coding sequence is TGCGCCAGCAGTCAACAATCCCCAGATACGCAGTATTTT.